One sample yielded the 25 T cell receptor beta chains listed below, sequenced in a study of T-cell reconstitution after alpha-beta-depleted transplantation in children. Using unique molecular identifiers, the investigators prepared the TCRbeta library. TCRdb recomputed calls from the PCR reads with MiXCR, one row per CDR3 protein. This sample has about 610,000 distinct CDR3 sequences, with around 27% found just once. Source: PBMCs, taken before TCRalphabeta/CD19-depleted stem cell transplant. All receptors derive from a boy under two years old with Wiskott-Aldrich syndrome, due to receive a stem cell transplant.

The chain couples TRBV29-1 to TRBJ2-3; TRBD2 matches 10 bases. CDR3 size: 17 residues. CDR1 is SQVTM, CDR2 ANQGSEA, per germline. The ends lost 4 bases at V and 2 bases at J; junction bases unmatched: 12. The CDR3 is CSVARFLAGVNTDTQYF. The DNA for the CDR3 is TGCAGCGTTGCAAGGTTCCTAGCGGGAGTGAACACAGATACGCAGTATTTT.

This clonotype was picked up one time. This sequence joins TRBV6-6 and TRBJ2-1; D is unresolved. The CDR3 has 11 amino acids. V was clipped by 0 bases and J by 9 bases, with 3 bases between them. Per germline, CDR1 MNHNY and CDR2 SVGAGI (reference sequence). The CDR3 bases are TGTGCCAGCAGTTACTCTTCTGAGCAGTTCTTC. The encoded protein is CASSYSSEQFF.

The J gene is TRBJ2-1, the V gene TRBV6-2 or TRBV6-3; 14 bases align to TRBD2. Germline-derived CDR1 and CDR2 are MNHEY and SVGEGT. CDR3 length: 17 amino acids. V shed 6 bases and J 8 bases; nucleotides not matched to a gene: 12. DNA of the CDR3: TGTGCCAGCAGCAACAGGGCCGGGACTAGCGGGAGTTATGAGCAGTTCTTC. Translated: CASSNRAGTSGSYEQFF.

V gene TRBV14 combines with J gene TRBJ2-4; 10 bases map to TRBD2. Germline V lookup: CDR1 SGHDN, CDR2 FVKESK. The V segment lost 3 bases and the J segment 6 bases; nucleotides outside the gene matches: 2. The CDR3 runs to 14 residues. DNA for the CDR3: TGTGCCAGCAGCCAGATAGCGGGAGGAAACATTCAGTACTTC. It translates to CASSQIAGGNIQYF. Full variable domain (missing parts from reference TRBV14 and TRBJ2-4): EAGVTQFPSHSVIEKGQTVTLRCDPISGHDNLYWYRRVMGKEIKFLLHFVKESKQDESGMPNNRFLAERTGGTYSTLKVQPAELEDSGVYFCASSQIAGGNIQYFGAGTRLSVL.

The V call is TRBV5-1, the J call TRBJ2-7; D gene unclear. The CDR3 has 15 amino acids. CDR1 is SGHRS, CDR2 YFSETQ, per germline. V lost 2 bases to trimming and J lost 0 bases, with 12 bases between them. The CDR3 DNA follows: TGCGCCAGCAGCTTATCCAGAACCCTCTCCTACGAGCAGTACTTC. Translating gives CASSLSRTLSYEQYF.

The rearrangement uses TRBV5-1 and TRBJ1-2, with TRBD1 as a possible D gene (5 bases). The CDR3 runs to 13 residues. Per the germline V gene, CDR1 is SGHRS and CDR2 is YFSETQ. Trimming removed 4 bases at V and 8 bases at J, with 15 bases between. CDR3 DNA sequence: TGCGCCAGCAGCCCCGGGAGGGGTGAGGGCTACACCTTC. This translates into CASSPGRGEGYTF.

The chain employs TRBV7-2 and TRBJ1-2; 10 nucleotides line up with TRBD1. The V segment lost 5 bases and the J segment 2 bases; nucleotides outside the gene matches: 5. CDR1 SGHTA and CDR2 FQGNSA come from the germline V gene. This CDR3 is built from 15 residues. The CDR3 DNA is TGTGCCAGCAGCCGACGGACAGGGGGGAACTATGGCTACACCTTC. Amino acids: CASSRRTGGNYGYTF.

The V and J genes are TRBV5-5 and TRBJ1-5, with TRBD1 as a possible D gene (5 bases). The CDR3 is 17 amino acids. V lost 4 bases, J lost 5 bases, and 22 bases lay in between. Germline V gene data show CDR1 as SGHKS and CDR2 as YYEKEE (reference sequence). CDR3 DNA sequence: TGTGCCAGCAGCCTTCCCCGGCCCGGGACGGAAGATCAGCCCCAGCATTTT. Encoded protein: CASSLPRPGTEDQPQHF.

The V gene is TRBV29-1, the J gene TRBJ2-7; TRBD2 matches at 7 bases. Germline V gene sequence: CDR1 SQVTM, CDR2 ANQGSEA. The CDR3 extends over 15 amino acids. Trimming took 3 bases from V and 6 from J; bases not matched to a gene: 14. The CDR3 loop is CSVEIWGRAGSEQYF. Here the CDR3 DNA reads TGCAGCGTTGAGATATGGGGGAGGGCCGGTTCCGAGCAGTACTTC.

The chain recombines TRBV10-3 with TRBJ2-5; unclear D gene. The CDR3 totals 12 residues. Trimming took 2 bases from V and 4 from J, leaving 5 bases between them. The V gene's germline CDR1 is ENHRY and CDR2 SYGVKD. The CDR3 reads CAISEVGETQYF. CDR3 sequence (DNA): TGTGCCATCAGTGAGGTCGGAGAGACCCAGTACTTC.

This chain links TRBV5-5 with TRBJ2-3; D uncertain. The CDR3 spans 17 residues. Germline V lookup: CDR1 SGHKS, CDR2 YYEKEE (reference sequence). V was cut by 4 bases and J by 0 bases, with 18 bases left in between. The CDR3 DNA follows: TGTGCCAGCAGCGTCATCCATGCCCGCATCAGCACAGATACGCAGTATTTT. Translating gives CASSVIHARISTDTQYF.

V usage is TRBV5-1 and J usage is TRBJ1-4; a possible D gene is TRBD1 (5 bases). Deletions cut 4 bases from V and 5 bases from J, with 15 bases between. Germline V CDR1 and CDR2: SGHRS, YFSETQ. The CDR3 is made up of 15 amino acids. In DNA, the CDR3 is TGCGCCAGCAGCCTTGAGGGGCCCTACAATGAAAAACTGTTTTTT. Translating gives CASSLEGPYNEKLFF.

The sample holds many counts of this clonotype. Relative to the germline gene, one junction end is altered; a read error may explain this. The rearrangement joins TRBV5-1 to TRBJ1-6, with D unclear. Germline values: CDR1 SGHRS, CDR2 YFSETQ. This CDR3 contains 14 residues. CDR3 amino acids: CASSLGTYNSPLHF. The DNA for the CDR3 is TGTGCCAGCAGTTTAGGGACCTATAATTCACCCCTCCACTTT.

The chain couples TRBV18 to TRBJ2-1; D might be TRBD1 or TRBD2, each matching 5 bases. Deletions cut 3 bases from V and 8 bases from J, with 14 bases between. Germline-derived CDR1 and CDR2 are KGHSH and LQKENI. This CDR3 region has 14 residues. DNA for the CDR3: TGTGCCAGCTCACCTTCCCAGGGACGCCATGAGCAGTTCTTC. Protein sequence: CASSPSQGRHEQFF.

This clonotype appeared a few times. The chain has TRBV2 and TRBJ2-1; 9 positions agree with TRBD2. This CDR3 has 17 amino acids. Losses at the gene ends were 1 base for V and 2 bases for J; bases not matched to a gene: 6. Per the germline V gene, CDR1 is SNHLY and CDR2 is FYNNEI. CDR3 sequence: CASSEGLQREAYNEQFF. In DNA form, the CDR3 reads TGTGCCAGCAGTGAAGGCCTTCAGCGGGAGGCCTACAATGAGCAGTTCTTC.

This CDR3 is CATSRDLGGELFF. CDR3 DNA: TGTGCCACCAGCAGAGATCTGGGGGGGGAGCTGTTTTTT. The chain carries TRBV15 and TRBJ2-2; D remains unclear. V was pared by 0 bases and J by 8 bases, with 7 bases between. The CDR3 consists of 13 residues. Germline CDR1 reads LNHNV; CDR2 reads YYDKDF (reference sequence).

This clonotype showed up just a few times. The rearrangement joins TRBV28 to TRBJ2-3, with 8 positions matching TRBD2. This CDR3 is 18 amino acids long. CDR1 and CDR2 (germline): MDHEN, SYDVKM. Trimming cost V 3 bases and J 5 bases; bases outside gene matches: 16. DNA for the CDR3: TGTGCCAGCAGTTTCGGAATTTCTCGCGGGAGGATCCGAGATACGCAGTATTTT. Protein sequence: CASSFGISRGRIRDTQYF.

This clonotype was seen once. The CDR3: CASSLAASGRKAYEQYF. The CDR3 DNA reads as TGTGCCAGCAGTTTGGCGGCTAGCGGGAGAAAGGCCTACGAGCAGTACTTC. This sequence joins TRBV28 and TRBJ2-7; the match to TRBD2 covers 10 bases. The V and J ends lost 3 bases and 2 bases, in that order; junction bases with no gene match: 10. This CDR3 contains 17 residues. The germline V gene has CDR1 MDHEN and CDR2 SYDVKM. The whole variable domain, remainder taken from reference TRBV28 and TRBJ2-7, is DVKVTQSSRYLVKRTGEKVFLECVQDMDHENMFWYRQDPGLGLRLIYFSYDVKMKEKGDIPEGYSVSREKKERFSLILESASTNQTSMYLCASSLAASGRKAYEQYFGPGTRLTVT.

This clonotype was seen more than once but under ten times. This sequence joins TRBV20-1 and TRBJ1-2; D is uncertain. The CDR3 runs to 11 residues. V was cut by 0 bases and J by 9 bases, with 8 bases left in between. Germline V lookup: CDR1 DFQATT, CDR2 SNEGSKA (reference sequence). The DNA for the CDR3 is TGCAGTGCTAGAGATGGGAATCGCTACACCTTC. Protein: CSARDGNRYTF.

The chain is built from TRBV28 and TRBJ2-7; D possibly corresponds to TRBD1 (5 bases). Germline V CDR1 and CDR2: MDHEN, SYDVKM. This CDR3 comprises 14 residues. V was shortened by 8 bases and J by 2 bases, with 16 bases between the two germline ends. CDR3 nucleotides: TGTGCCAGCTCCGGACATTCGGCAACCTACGAGCAGTACTTC. Protein sequence: CASSGHSATYEQYF.

The genes are TRBV10-3 and TRBJ2-5; D is unclear. The germline V gene encodes CDR1 ENHRY and CDR2 SYGVKD. The CDR3 is 13 amino acids. The V and J ends lost 5 bases and 5 bases respectively, with 12 bases between them. CDR3 DNA: TGTGCCATCAGTTCATCCTTGGGCGAGACCCAGTACTTC. Translating it yields CAISSSLGETQYF.

This clonotype was seen repeatedly, ten times or more. The V gene is TRBV5-1, the J gene TRBJ2-6; 9 nucleotides match TRBD1. V shed 3 bases and J 2 bases; nucleotides not matched to a gene: 0. Germline V gene data show CDR1 as SGHRS and CDR2 as YFSETQ. This CDR3 has 15 residues. The CDR3 region is CASSWTGAGANVLTF. The CDR3 DNA sequence: TGCGCCAGCAGCTGGACAGGGGCTGGGGCCAACGTCCTGACTTTC.

This clonotype was observed a few times. J is TRBJ2-5 and V is TRBV5-1; D is possibly TRBD2 (5 bases). Germline CDR1 reads SGHRS; CDR2 reads YFSETQ. Between the trimmed V and J ends, which lost 6 bases and 5 bases, there was a span of 14 bases. The CDR3 spans 13 residues. The CDR3 spells CASTASRVETQYF. The CDR3 bases are TGCGCCAGCACCGCTAGCCGGGTGGAGACCCAGTACTTC.

The chain is built from TRBV9 and TRBJ2-3; 7 bases align to TRBD1. With 7 bases clipped from V and 1 base from J, the junction kept 6 bases outside the gene matches. The CDR3 spans 14 residues. Germline-derived CDR1 and CDR2 are SGDLS and YYNGEE. CDR3: CASGPGQRTDTQYF. The CDR3 region has the DNA TGTGCCAGCGGACCGGGACAGCGCACAGATACGCAGTATTTT. The full variable domain, its missing parts supplied by reference TRBV9 and TRBJ2-3, is DSGVTQTPKHLITATGQRVTLRCSPRSGDLSVYWYQQSLDQGLQFLIQYYNGEERAKGNILERFSAQQFPDLHSELNLSSLELGDSALYFCASGPGQRTDTQYFGPGTRLTVL.

The V and J genes are TRBV12-3 or TRBV12-4 and TRBJ1-1; tentative D call: TRBD1 (5 bases). V was cut by 3 bases and J by 1 base, with 15 bases left in between. This CDR3 is built from 16 residues. The chain's CDR3 is CASSLGRGAPNTEAFF. As DNA, the CDR3 is TGTGCCAGCAGTTTGGGAAGAGGGGCCCCGAACACTGAAGCTTTCTTT.